This entry lists 30 T cell receptor beta chains sequenced from one sample in a study of cytomegalovirus exposure and HLA in healthy donors. PCR employed 60 Vbeta and 13 Jbeta primers. The data were produced by immunoSEQ multiplex PCR, yet TCRdb's version contains in-frame clones alone and is incomplete. The sample consists of about 160,000 clones, approximately 80% of them appearing once. The sequencing sample was made of PBMCs. The receptors derive from a young man in good health and CMV-seronegative.

V usage is TRBV6-4 and J usage is TRBJ2-2; D possibly corresponds to TRBD1 (6 bases). CDR3 length: 16 residues. Germline assignment: CDR1 MRHNA and CDR2 SNTAGT. Deletions cut 0 bases from V and 3 bases from J, with 11 bases between. This CDR3 is CASSDSQGSHTGELFF. The CDR3, as DNA: TGTGCCAGCAGTGACTCCCAGGGGTCCCACACCGGGGAGCTGTTTTTT.

The chain employs TRBV4-2 and TRBJ1-2, with 8 nucleotides matching TRBD1. The germline V gene has CDR1 LGHNA and CDR2 YNFKEQ. CDR3 size: 15 residues. Trimming removed 0 bases from V and 7 bases from J; junction bases left unmatched: 7. The CDR3, as DNA: TGTGCCAGCAGCCAAGATGGGCAGGGGGCTCGTGGCTACACCTTC. This translates into CASSQDGQGARGYTF.

The V gene is TRBV5-1, the J gene TRBJ1-5; TRBD1 agrees at 9 bases. The length of the CDR3 is 14 residues. Germline values: CDR1 SGHRS, CDR2 YFSETQ. Trimming cost V 3 bases and J 4 bases; bases outside gene matches: 2. This CDR3 is CASSSGTGNQPQHF. CDR3 nucleotide sequence: TGCGCCAGCAGCTCCGGGACAGGGAATCAGCCCCAGCATTTT.

This chain joins TRBV6-5 and TRBJ1-6; D may be TRBD1 (5 bases). The germline V gene has CDR1 MNHEY and CDR2 SVGAGI. Trimming stripped 6 bases from V and 7 bases from J, with 13 bases between. The CDR3 extends over 14 amino acids. CDR3 residues: CASRTGLLNSPLHF. DNA of the CDR3: TGTGCCAGCAGAACGGGACTCCTGAATTCACCCCTCCACTTT.

V usage is TRBV5-4 and J usage is TRBJ2-3; D unclear. The CDR3 runs 14 residues. V lost 6 bases and J lost 1, with 12 bases in between. The germline V gene has CDR1 SGHNT and CDR2 YYREEE (reference sequence). The CDR3 nucleotides read TGTGCCAGCACCTCCAGGATCGGCACAGATACGCAGTATTTT. This translates into CASTSRIGTDTQYF.

The chain links TRBV5-6 to TRBJ1-1; TRBD1 agrees at 8 bases. The V segment lost 5 bases and the J segment 10 bases; nucleotides outside the gene matches: 10. This CDR3 has 13 residues. The germline V gene has CDR1 SGHDT and CDR2 YYEEEE. The CDR3 DNA reads as TGTGCCAGCAGAAGCGGACAGGGAGTAGGAGCTTTCTTT. It is translated as CASRSGQGVGAFF.

The rearrangement links TRBV7-6 to TRBJ2-7, with 7 nucleotides matching TRBD2. Germline trimming cut 0 bases from V and 3 bases from J; bases unmatched to any gene: 5. Germline V gene lookup returns CDR1 SGHVS and CDR2 FNYEAQ. The CDR3 has 15 residues. The CDR3 coding sequence is TGTGCCAGCAGCTTAGCGCTCGGGGAGGGCTACGAGCAGTACTTC. It yields the protein CASSLALGEGYEQYF.

The J gene is TRBJ1-1, the V gene TRBV19, with D possibly matching TRBD1 (5 bases). V shed 5 bases and J shed 1 base, with 8 bases lying between them. The CDR3 totals 13 residues. CDR1 is LNHDA and CDR2 is SQIVND in the germline V gene (reference sequence). The CDR3 region has the DNA TGTGCCAGTAGTTCCGGGGGGAACACTGAAGCTTTCTTT. It codes for CASSSGGNTEAFF.

This chain joins TRBV10-3 and TRBJ1-1; tentative D call: TRBD1 (5 bases). Per germline, CDR1 ENHRY and CDR2 SYGVKD. The CDR3 totals 13 residues. The V end lost 4 bases, the J end lost 4 bases, and 10 bases lay between the germline ends. CDR3: CAISGGVATEAFF. In DNA form, the CDR3 reads TGTGCCATCAGTGGGGGGGTCGCCACTGAAGCTTTCTTT.

J is TRBJ2-3 and V is TRBV7-2; TRBD2 aligns across 9 bases. This CDR3 is built from 16 residues. Germline loops: CDR1 SGHTA, CDR2 FQGNSA. The trim removed 2 bases at V and 3 bases at J, leaving 6 bases unmatched. As DNA, the CDR3 is TGTGCCAGCAGCTTATTGTCGGGACTAGCAACAGATACGCAGTATTTT. Its translation is CASSLLSGLATDTQYF.

This sequence joins TRBV4-1 and TRBJ1-2; D remains unclear. This CDR3 region has 13 residues. V lost 2 bases and J 3 bases, leaving 7 bases between the germline ends. The germline V gene has CDR1 MGHRA and CDR2 YSYEKL. The chain's CDR3 is CASSQWSHYGYTF. CDR3 coding DNA: TGCGCCAGCAGCCAATGGAGCCACTATGGCTACACCTTC.

The gene calls are TRBV2 and TRBJ1-6; no firm D call. Germline V gene sequence: CDR1 SNHLY, CDR2 FYNNEI. The length of the CDR3 is 15 residues. Trimming stripped 5 bases from V and 7 bases from J, with 15 bases between. The CDR3 DNA sequence: TGTGCCAGCAGTATCCCCCGGGGTGCAAATTCACCCCTCCACTTT. This translates into CASSIPRGANSPLHF.

CDR3 coding DNA: TGTGCCAGCAGCGGACAAAATGAAAAACTGTTTTTT. It encodes CASSGQNEKLFF. The chain links TRBV14 to TRBJ1-4; a possible D gene is TRBD1 (5 bases). CDR1 is SGHDN, CDR2 FVKESK, per germline. The germline V and J ends were trimmed by 5 bases and 5 bases, with 6 bases remaining between them. This CDR3 spans 12 amino acids.

The chain uses TRBV30 and TRBJ2-7; 7 bases map to TRBD2. CDR1 and CDR2 (germline): GTSNPN, SVGIG (reference sequence). V was pared by 3 bases and J by 0 bases, with 5 bases of the junction left unmatched. The CDR3 extends over 14 amino acids. CDR3 in amino acids: CAWSRGGVSYEQYF. For the CDR3, the DNA is TGTGCCTGGAGCCGGGGAGGGGTCTCCTACGAGCAGTACTTC.

The chain has TRBV2 and TRBJ2-7; a weak D match, TRBD2 (5 bases). The V gene's germline CDR1 is SNHLY and CDR2 FYNNEI. V shed 8 bases and J shed 3 bases, with 8 bases lying between them. This CDR3 comprises 11 residues. CDR3 bases: TGTGCCAGCTCCGGGAACTACGAGCAGTACTTC. Translated: CASSGNYEQYF.

The CDR3: CSFTEQNYGYTF. The CDR3 DNA follows: TGCAGCTTTACAGAACAGAACTATGGCTACACCTTC. The chain joins TRBV29-1 to TRBJ1-2; D is unresolved. Germline CDR1 and CDR2: SQVTM and ANQGSEA. The length of the CDR3 is 12 residues. Trimming removed 8 bases at V and 2 bases at J, with 12 bases between.

V is TRBV7-2 and J is TRBJ2-7, with 11 positions matching TRBD2. This CDR3 is built from 17 residues. V dropped 5 bases and J dropped 0; count of bases not matched to a gene: 9. Looked up from germline, CDR1 is SGHTA and CDR2 is FQGNSA. The CDR3 protein is CASSVKGLAAISYEQYF. The CDR3 nucleotides read TGTGCCAGCAGCGTGAAGGGACTAGCGGCGATCTCCTACGAGCAGTACTTC.

The chain uses TRBV7-2 and TRBJ2-4; 10 bases agree with TRBD1. The CDR3 is made up of 16 amino acids. Trimming cost V 1 base and J 2 bases; bases outside gene matches: 2. CDR1 is SGHTA and CDR2 is FQGNSA in the germline V gene. CDR3 DNA: TGTGCCAGCAGCTTAGAGACAGGGGGCTCCAAAAACATTCAGTACTTC. Translated: CASSLETGGSKNIQYF.

This clone was counted once. Written as DNA, the CDR3 is TGTGCCAGCAGTTTGGCCAGGGATGGAAACACCATATATTTT. Amino acid sequence: CASSLARDGNTIYF. The rearrangement uses TRBV27 and TRBJ1-3; D possibly corresponds to TRBD1 (5 bases). CDR1 and CDR2 (germline): MNHEY, SMNVEV (reference sequence). V was shortened by 3 bases and J by 3 bases, with 9 bases between the two germline ends. The CDR3 length is 14 residues.

The chain employs TRBV11-1 and TRBJ2-5, with 7 bases fitting TRBD1. CDR3 length equals 14 residues. Germline values: CDR1 SGHAT, CDR2 FQDESV (reference sequence). V dropped 4 bases and J dropped 2; count of bases not matched to a gene: 4. The CDR3: CASSSGQPQETQYF. CDR3 nucleotide sequence: TGTGCCAGCAGCTCGGGACAGCCGCAAGAGACCCAGTACTTC. Full variable domain (outside the CDR3, taken from reference TRBV11-1 and TRBJ2-5): EAEVAQSPRYKITEKSQAVAFWCDPISGHATLYWYRQILGQGPELLVQFQDESVVDDSQLPKDRFSAERLKGVDSTLKIQPAELGDSAMYLCASSSGQPQETQYFGPGTRLLVL.

This chain connects TRBV19 to TRBJ1-2; no reliable D call. The CDR3 is 12 amino acids. Trimming shortened V by 3 bases and J by 4 bases, and 6 bases separated the two germline ends. The germline V gene encodes CDR1 LNHDA and CDR2 SQIVND (reference sequence). The CDR3 DNA reads TGTGCCAGTAGTATCGCGTTCTATGGCTACACCTTC. Amino acid sequence: CASSIAFYGYTF.

This clone was seen a single time. This rearrangement joins TRBV4-1 to TRBJ1-4; TRBD1 is a possible D gene (5 bases). Germline CDR1 is MGHRA and CDR2 is YSYEKL. This CDR3 has 16 amino acids. Deletions cut 1 base from V and 0 bases from J, with 9 bases between. Here the CDR3 DNA reads TGCGCCAGCAGCCAAGCCCAGGGTCCAACTAATGAAAAACTGTTTTTT. As protein: CASSQAQGPTNEKLFF.

The V gene is TRBV2, the J gene TRBJ1-2; a possible D gene is TRBD1 (6 bases). Germline loops: CDR1 SNHLY, CDR2 FYNNEI. The CDR3 runs 14 residues. V was trimmed by 8 bases and J by 6 bases, leaving 19 bases between them. CDR3 in DNA: TGTGCCAGCCTACCTGATCAGGGGAGGGATGGCTACACCTTC. It encodes CASLPDQGRDGYTF.

The CDR3 sequence is CASSLPRGAYGYTF. In DNA form, the CDR3 reads TGTGCCAGCAGTTTACCGCGGGGGGCATATGGCTACACCTTC. This sequence joins TRBV28 and TRBJ1-2; weak D call: TRBD1 (6 bases). Germline loops: CDR1 MDHEN, CDR2 SYDVKM. CDR3 size: 14 residues. V lost 2 bases and J lost 5, with 12 bases in between.

CDR3 sequence reads: CSVAGTSGWANTGELFF. CDR3 DNA: TGCAGCGTTGCAGGGACTAGCGGTTGGGCGAACACCGGGGAGCTGTTTTTT. The V gene is TRBV29-1, the J gene TRBJ2-2, with 11 positions matching TRBD2. V gave up 4 bases and J gave up 0 bases; unmatched junction bases: 7. The CDR3 has 17 residues. Per the germline V gene, CDR1 is SQVTM and CDR2 is ANQGSEA.

This clone was observed a handful of times. V usage is TRBV15 and J usage is TRBJ2-5; 9 positions agree with TRBD1. The CDR3 extends over 15 amino acids. V lost 0 bases and J lost 5; bases outside the gene matches: 4. Germline V gene lookup returns CDR1 LNHNV and CDR2 YYDKDF (reference sequence). This CDR3 is CATSRDIDRGETQYF. CDR3 sequence (DNA): TGTGCCACCAGCAGAGATATTGACAGGGGGGAGACCCAGTACTTC.

This chain links TRBV7-2 with TRBJ1-3, with TRBD1 matching over 9 bases. Per the germline V gene, CDR1 is SGHTA and CDR2 is FQGNSA. The CDR3 spans 15 residues. The V and J ends lost 6 bases and 4 bases, in that order; junction bases with no gene match: 7. The CDR3 spells CASSYRDRVGNTIYF. CDR3 sequence (DNA): TGTGCCAGCAGTTACCGGGACAGGGTAGGAAACACCATATATTTT.

This chain uses TRBV9 with TRBJ2-1; the D gene is possibly TRBD2 (6 bases). This CDR3 has 13 residues. V was pared by 3 bases and J by 9 bases, with 13 bases between. CDR1 is SGDLS and CDR2 is YYNGEE in the germline V gene. The CDR3 spells CASSGVGGREQFF. In DNA form, the CDR3 reads TGTGCCAGCAGCGGAGTGGGGGGACGTGAGCAGTTCTTC.

The V call is TRBV30, the J call TRBJ1-5; weak D call: TRBD1 (5 bases). The CDR3 has 15 amino acids. CDR1 is GTSNPN, CDR2 SVGIG, per germline (reference sequence). V lost 3 bases to trimming and J lost 7 bases, with 19 bases between them. CDR3 in DNA: TGTGCCTGGAGCCCTACTGCGGGGGGGATGCAGCCCCAGCATTTT. It yields the protein CAWSPTAGGMQPQHF.

The chain has TRBV2 and TRBJ2-7; D is possibly TRBD1 (6 bases). Germline loops: CDR1 SNHLY, CDR2 FYNNEI. The CDR3 is 14 residues long. The V and J ends lost 4 bases and 2 bases respectively, with 12 bases between them. The chain's CDR3 is CASSVDSQPYEQYF. The CDR3 DNA sequence: TGTGCCAGCAGTGTGGACAGTCAACCCTACGAGCAGTACTTC.